The 15 T cell receptor beta chains reported below all come from one sample, sequenced in a study of Ad26.COV2.S vaccination and SARS-CoV-2 variants. Treatment given: 15 to 20 received Ad26.COV2.S at low or high dose, single or two shots; about 5 received placebo; per-sample allocation not given. Samples analyzed were those drawn on day 63 after the first vaccine or placebo injection. Produced via immunoSEQ multiplex PCR; TCRdb's table is partial and in-frame only. Among about 400,000 clones listed, approximately 90% were seen once. The material sequenced was peripheral blood, taken in a trial of Ad26.COV2.S vaccine versus placebo. All receptors come from a person aged 18-65 years who received the Ad26.COV2.S COVID-19 vaccine or a placebo.

The chain carries TRBV4-1 and TRBJ2-7; 9 nucleotides agree with TRBD1. Per germline, CDR1 MGHRA and CDR2 YSYEKL. The J segment lost 7 bases and the V segment lost 3 bases, leaving 10 bases of the junction unmatched. CDR3 length: 15 amino acids. This chain's CDR3 is CASSQYRDRAGEQYF. The CDR3 DNA is TGCGCCAGCAGCCAGTACCGGGACAGGGCGGGGGAGCAGTACTTC.

This clone was seen just once. The rearrangement links TRBV5-1 to TRBJ2-3; D is unresolved. V was pared by 3 bases and J by 5 bases, with 16 bases between. CDR3 size: 15 residues. Germline-derived CDR1 and CDR2 are SGHRS and YFSETQ. DNA for the CDR3: TGCGCCAGCAGCTCGATCCTCCCCCGAAGAGATACGCAGTATTTT. Translating gives CASSSILPRRDTQYF.

The chain joins TRBV19 to TRBJ1-5, with 12 bases matching TRBD1. The germline gives CDR1 LNHDA, CDR2 SQIVND (reference sequence). The length of the CDR3 is 15 residues. V shed 2 bases, J shed 9 bases, and the junction held 5 bases outside the gene matches. CDR3 residues: CASSILGQGARPQHF. CDR3 in DNA: TGTGCCAGTAGTATATTGGGACAGGGGGCGAGGCCCCAGCATTTT.

The chain employs TRBV24-1 and TRBJ2-3; possibly TRBD1 or TRBD2 for D (5 bases each). V lost 7 bases, J lost 0 bases, and 13 bases lay in between. Germline loops: CDR1 KGHDR, CDR2 SFDVKD. The CDR3 is 15 amino acids. The CDR3 DNA sequence: TGTGCCACCAGGGGGGTTGGGCGGAGCACAGATACGCAGTATTTT. It codes for CATRGVGRSTDTQYF.

The rearrangement uses TRBV18 and TRBJ1-1; D gene ambiguous. Germline V gene data show CDR1 as KGHSH and CDR2 as LQKENI. The CDR3 has 14 amino acids. Trimming took 3 bases from V and 0 from J, leaving 8 bases between them. Here the CDR3 reads CASSPGFLNTEAFF. DNA for the CDR3: TGTGCCAGCTCACCGGGGTTCCTGAACACTGAAGCTTTCTTT. The entire variable domain, with the rest obtained from reference TRBV18 and TRBJ1-1, is as follows: NAGVMQNPRHLVRRRGQEARLRCSPMKGHSHVYWYRQLPEEGLKFMVYLQKENIIDESGMPKERFSAEFPKEGPSILRIQQVVRGDSAAYFCASSPGFLNTEAFFGQGTRLTVV.

J is TRBJ1-2 and V is TRBV10-3; D not certain. The V end was cut by 6 bases, the J end by 0 bases, with 20 bases between. Germline V lookup: CDR1 ENHRY, CDR2 SYGVKD. The CDR3 extends over 17 amino acids. DNA of the CDR3: TGTGCCATCAGAGGCAGACAAGACGAACAAACTAACTATGGCTACACCTTC. Residues: CAIRGRQDEQTNYGYTF.

The chain employs TRBV3-1 (or the pseudogene TRBV3-2) and TRBJ1-2; no clear D gene. The germline V gene encodes CDR1 LGHDT and CDR2 YNNKEL (reference sequence). CDR3 length equals 13 residues. V dropped 1 base and J dropped 3 bases, with 6 bases sitting between them. CDR3 nucleotides: TGTGCCAGCAGCCAAGGAACGGACTATGGCTACACCTTC. Its translation: CASSQGTDYGYTF.

The chain carries TRBV27 and TRBJ1-2; D gene ambiguous. Per germline, CDR1 MNHEY and CDR2 SMNVEV (reference sequence). V gave up 4 bases and J gave up 7 bases, with 16 bases separating them. The CDR3 length is 14 residues. DNA for the CDR3: TGTGCCAGCAGTTCGGGTCGGGTGGTTAGTGGCTACACCTTC. Its translation: CASSSGRVVSGYTF.

V and J are TRBV30 and TRBJ2-7; D might be TRBD2 (5 bases). The CDR3 spans 14 residues. The ends were cut back, 2 bases at V and 6 bases at J, with 17 bases in the middle. The germline CDR1 and CDR2 sequences are GTSNPN and SVGIG (reference sequence). The CDR3 loop is CAWSLASWNLEQYF. CDR3 sequence (DNA): TGTGCCTGGAGTCTAGCTAGCTGGAACCTCGAGCAGTACTTC.

The CDR3 coding sequence is TGTGCCACCAGCAGAGTGAGGGGCGGCGGAGAGACCCAGTACTTC. Encoded protein: CATSRVRGGGETQYF. The V call is TRBV15, the J call TRBJ2-5; D tentatively reads TRBD1 or TRBD2 (5 bases each). This CDR3 is built from 15 residues. Germline V gene sequence: CDR1 LNHNV, CDR2 YYDKDF (reference sequence). V dropped 1 base and J dropped 4 bases, with 13 bases sitting between them. Drawing the rest from reference TRBV15 and TRBJ2-5, the complete variable domain is DAMVIQNPRYQVTQFGKPVTLSCSQTLNHNVMYWYQQKSSQAPKLLFHYYDKDFNNEADTPDNFQSRRPNTSFCFLDIRSPGLGDTAMYLCATSRVRGGGETQYFGPGTRLLVL.

This clone is a singleton in its sample. This sequence joins TRBV11-3 and TRBJ2-7; tentatively, D is TRBD1 (7 bases). Trimming pared 5 bases from V and 7 bases from J, leaving 12 bases between. From germline, CDR1 is SGHNT and CDR2 YENEEA. The CDR3 runs to 12 residues. This chain's CDR3 is CASSQAGGEQYF. DNA of the CDR3: TGTGCCAGCAGCCAAGCAGGGGGGGAGCAGTACTTC.

This sequence joins TRBV12-3 or TRBV12-4 and TRBJ2-1; D gene uncertain. The V end was cut by 3 bases, the J end by 7 bases, with 10 bases between. This CDR3 spans 13 amino acids. The CDR3 sequence is CASSLNTGNEQFF. The CDR3 region has the DNA TGTGCCAGCAGTTTGAATACGGGTAATGAGCAGTTCTTC.

The chain joins TRBV27 to TRBJ1-1; TRBD1 is a possible D gene (5 bases). CDR3 length: 13 amino acids. Germline V gives CDR1 MNHEY, CDR2 SMNVEV (reference sequence). Between the trimmed V and J ends, which lost 4 bases and 2 bases, there was a span of 8 bases. Written as DNA, the CDR3 is TGTGCCAGCAGTTGGGGGTCTAACACTGAAGCTTTCTTT. This sequence encodes CASSWGSNTEAFF.

The gene calls are TRBV10-3 and TRBJ1-2; D may be TRBD1 (6 bases). Germline V gives CDR1 ENHRY, CDR2 SYGVKD. The CDR3 is made up of 11 amino acids. V lost 8 bases to trimming and J lost 8 bases, with 12 bases between them. CDR3 DNA sequence: TGTGCCATCTTGGGGGGCTACGGCTACACCTTC. Translating it yields CAILGGYGYTF.

This clone was detected only once. The rearrangement uses TRBV18 and TRBJ2-3; 9 positions agree with TRBD2. In germline, CDR1 is KGHSH, CDR2 LQKENI. The CDR3 covers 14 residues. V dropped 6 bases and J dropped 15; count of bases not matched to a gene: 16. CDR3 residues: CASSPGGSGRREYF. CDR3 bases: TGTGCCAGCTCTCCAGGGGGGAGCGGGAGGCGAGAATATTTT.